Below are 9 T cell receptor beta chains sequenced from a single sample in a study of T cell changes during pregnancy in multiple sclerosis (dated by TCRdb to between 2019 and 2020). Libraries were made using the immunoSEQ multiplex PCR assay. Here the immuneACCESS table is served through TCRdb, limited to in-frame sequences with V and J called. Missing clones are a known gap in these copies; in checked studies unresolved V genes cover under half, and the rest lacks a known reason. The sample yields about 86,000 clones; 75% to 95% were counted once. Of the sample, roughly 1.9% is held by the ten largest clones. This specimen was peripheral blood, taken in the first trimester of pregnancy. The receptors were sampled from a female donor in good health, enrolled as a control in a pregnancy study.

This chain connects TRBV7-2 to TRBJ1-5; 9 nucleotides agree with TRBD1. V lost 5 bases and J lost 5; bases outside the gene matches: 4. Germline values: CDR1 SGHTA, CDR2 FQGNSA. CDR3 length: 14 residues. The chain's CDR3 is CASSPRTGDQPQHF. In nucleotides, the CDR3 is TGTGCCAGCAGCCCCCGGACAGGGGATCAGCCCCAGCATTTT.

The rearrangement links TRBV7-6 to TRBJ2-3; TRBD2 aligns across 11 bases. CDR3 length: 20 residues. With V trimmed by 2 bases and J by 2 bases, 15 bases remained unmatched. Germline CDR1 reads SGHVS; CDR2 reads FNYEAQ. The CDR3 DNA follows: TGTGCCAGCAGCTTAAGTCAGGAGCTAGCGGGGGGCGATATCACAGATACGCAGTATTTT. Translated: CASSLSQELAGGDITDTQYF.

In this sample, this clone turned up once. The rearrangement joins TRBV14 to TRBJ1-1; D is unclear. The germline V and J ends were trimmed by 4 bases and 5 bases, with 14 bases remaining between them. The CDR3 is 14 residues long. CDR1 is SGHDN, CDR2 FVKESK, per germline. CDR3: CASSREGPRTEAFF. The CDR3 nucleotides are TGTGCCAGCAGCCGCGAGGGCCCCAGGACTGAAGCTTTCTTT. The full variable domain, with the rest looked up from reference TRBV14 and TRBJ1-1, is EAGVTQFPSHSVIEKGQTVTLRCDPISGHDNLYWYRRVMGKEIKFLLHFVKESKQDESGMPNNRFLAERTGGTYSTLKVQPAELEDSGVYFCASSREGPRTEAFFGQGTRLTVV.

The chain uses TRBV9 and TRBJ2-7, with 8 bases fitting TRBD1. The J segment lost 3 bases and the V segment lost 4 bases, leaving 12 bases of the junction unmatched. This CDR3 spans 16 amino acids. CDR1 is SGDLS and CDR2 is YYNGEE in the germline V gene. CDR3 bases: TGTGCCAGCAGCTTTGGCGGACAGGGATCTAACTACGAGCAGTACTTC. It encodes CASSFGGQGSNYEQYF.

The rearrangement uses TRBV5-1 and TRBJ1-1; no firm D call. Per germline, CDR1 SGHRS and CDR2 YFSETQ. Trimming cost V 0 bases and J 2 bases, with 11 bases left between them. The CDR3 is 15 amino acids. The DNA of the CDR3 is TGCGCCAGCAGCTTGGTAGAGCCCACCAACACTGAAGCTTTCTTT. Its protein is CASSLVEPTNTEAFF.

This clone has just one count. The chain is built from TRBV27 and TRBJ1-5; TRBD1 matches at 7 bases. J gave up 4 bases and V 5 bases, and 5 bases lay outside the gene matches. Germline CDR1 reads MNHEY; CDR2 reads SMNVEV (reference sequence). The CDR3 has 14 residues. The CDR3 reads CASSVRDSNQPQHF. The CDR3 region has the DNA TGTGCCAGCAGTGTCCGGGACAGTAATCAGCCCCAGCATTTT.

J is TRBJ1-2 and V is TRBV28, with 9 nucleotides matching TRBD1. Germline CDR1 and CDR2: MDHEN and SYDVKM. This CDR3 contains 15 residues. The junction had 7 bases not matched to a gene; V was cut back by 6 bases and J by 2 bases. CDR3 DNA sequence: TGTGCCAGCAGCCCAACAGGGGGCGCGAACTATGGCTACACCTTC. Protein sequence: CASSPTGGANYGYTF.

The rearrangement joins TRBV6-5 to TRBJ2-1; 10 bases are a match to TRBD1. The germline V gene encodes CDR1 MNHEY and CDR2 SVGAGI. The CDR3 spans 15 residues. V was pared by 6 bases and J by 3 bases, with 5 bases of the junction left unmatched. CDR3 sequence: CASRWRTGGYNEQFF. CDR3 DNA: TGTGCCAGCAGATGGCGGACAGGGGGCTACAATGAGCAGTTCTTC.

The chain links TRBV4-3 to TRBJ2-5; 9 nucleotides match TRBD2. The CDR3 has 17 amino acids. Unmatched junction bases numbered 15, after V lost 1 base and J lost 9 bases. Germline V CDR1 and CDR2: LGHNA, YSLEER. The CDR3 DNA is TGCGCCAGCAGCCAAGCGGGCCTAGCGGGGCAGACTGGGGCCCAGTACTTC. Translation gives CASSQAGLAGQTGAQYF.